These T cell receptor beta chains were read from a single sample in a study of shared clonotypes between healthy human individuals. The assay was immunoSEQ multiplex PCR, and TCRdb's table has in-frame clones only and misses some. The sample lists around 500,000 clones; around 80% were seen once. Material: PBMCs. The receptors originated from a woman aged 35 to 49 in good health. Some clones in this sample may be carry-over from other donors' samples. CDR3s include the opening cysteine and the closing phenylalanine or tryptophan. The order of the fields is clone size, J gene, V gene, D gene, CDR3 protein, CDR3 DNA. The D gene is left open where the match is weak. The listing skips clone size in some rows; elsewhere it reads once, few, many or a size class.

clone_size: NA
j_call: TRBJ2-4
v_call: TRBV27
d_call: NA
cdr3_aa: CASSFAEDLAKNIQYF
cdr3_nt: TGTGCCAGCAGTTTTGCAGAGGACTTAGCCAAAAACATTCAGTACTTC

clone_size: NA
j_call: TRBJ1-1
v_call: TRBV7-8
d_call: NA
cdr3_aa: CASSNNGGLRTEAFF
cdr3_nt: TGTGCCAGCAGCAACAACGGGGGCCTGAGAACTGAAGCTTTCTTT

clone_size: NA
j_call: TRBJ1-4
v_call: TRBV5-4
d_call: NA
cdr3_aa: CASSADGATNEKLFF
cdr3_nt: TGTGCCAGCAGCGCCGACGGAGCAACTAATGAAAAACTGTTTTTT

clone_size: NA
j_call: TRBJ2-1
v_call: TRBV4-1
d_call: TRBD2
cdr3_aa: CASSPAVGLAGPHEQFF
cdr3_nt: TGCGCCAGCAGCCCAGCAGTGGGACTAGCGGGACCCCATGAGCAGTTCTTC

clone_size: NA
j_call: TRBJ1-4
v_call: TRBV18
d_call: NA
cdr3_aa: CASSKSSATNEKLFF
cdr3_nt: TGTGCCAGCTCAAAGTCCAGTGCAACTAATGAAAAACTGTTTTTT

clone_size: once
j_call: TRBJ1-1
v_call: TRBV7-2
d_call: NA
cdr3_aa: CASSRGRANTEAFF
cdr3_nt: TGTGCCAGCAGTCGTGGGAGGGCCAACACTGAAGCTTTCTTT

clone_size: NA
j_call: TRBJ1-5
v_call: TRBV28
d_call: TRBD1
cdr3_aa: CAAVGTGPTQPQHF
cdr3_nt: TGTGCCGCGGTGGGGACAGGGCCAACTCAGCCCCAGCATTTT

clone_size: NA
j_call: TRBJ1-1
v_call: TRBV2
d_call: NA
cdr3_aa: CASSVFGGNTEAFF
cdr3_nt: TGTGCCAGCAGTGTTTTCGGGGGAAACACTGAAGCTTTCTTT

clone_size: NA
j_call: TRBJ1-6
v_call: TRBV27
d_call: TRBD1
cdr3_aa: CASSRVTGTGSGSPLHF
cdr3_nt: TGTGCCAGCAGTAGGGTCACCGGGACAGGGTCCGGATCACCCCTCCACTTT

clone_size: many
j_call: TRBJ1-2
v_call: TRBV28
d_call: TRBD1
cdr3_aa: CASSNRGRGYGYTF
cdr3_nt: TGTGCCAGCAGCAATAGGGGGCGCGGGTATGGCTACACCTTC

clone_size: few
j_call: TRBJ2-1
v_call: TRBV11-3
d_call: TRBD2
cdr3_aa: CASSKREGSYNEQFF
cdr3_nt: TGTGCCAGCTCAAAGCGGGAGGGGTCCTACAATGAGCAGTTCTTC

clone_size: once
j_call: TRBJ1-5
v_call: TRBV5-1
d_call: TRBD1
cdr3_aa: CASSIQGASNQPQHF
cdr3_nt: TGCGCCAGCAGCATCCAGGGGGCTAGCAATCAGCCCCAGCATTTT

clone_size: NA
j_call: TRBJ2-7
v_call: TRBV6-1
d_call: TRBD2
cdr3_aa: CASSEAGLAGYEQYF
cdr3_nt: TGTGCCAGCAGTGAAGCTGGACTAGCGGGATACGAGCAGTACTTC

clone_size: NA
j_call: TRBJ2-1
v_call: TRBV18
d_call: NA
cdr3_aa: CASLREQGPSSYNEQFF
cdr3_nt: TGTGCCAGCTTAAGGGAACAGGGTCCGAGCTCCTACAATGAGCAGTTCTTC

clone_size: NA
j_call: TRBJ1-4
v_call: TRBV27
d_call: NA
cdr3_aa: CASSLWWGRNEKLFF
cdr3_nt: TGTGCCAGCAGTTTATGGTGGGGGCGTAATGAAAAACTGTTTTTT

clone_size: NA
j_call: TRBJ2-7
v_call: TRBV19
d_call: NA
cdr3_aa: CALGLLSYEQYF
cdr3_nt: TGTGCCCTGGGACTTTTATCCTACGAGCAGTACTTC

clone_size: NA
j_call: TRBJ1-5
v_call: TRBV21-1
d_call: NA
cdr3_aa: CASSKEIGGGYSNQPQHF
cdr3_nt: TGTGCCAGCAGCAAAGAAATCGGGGGCGGGTATAGCAATCAGCCCCAGCATTTT

clone_size: NA
j_call: TRBJ2-7
v_call: TRBV7-9
d_call: NA
cdr3_aa: CASSLSGPEQYF
cdr3_nt: TGTGCCAGCAGCTTGTCAGGGCCCGAGCAGTACTTC

clone_size: NA
j_call: TRBJ2-5
v_call: TRBV18
d_call: NA
cdr3_aa: CASSPGTDYQETQYF
cdr3_nt: TGTGCCAGCTCACCAGGGACGGACTACCAAGAGACCCAGTACTTC

clone_size: NA
j_call: TRBJ2-1
v_call: TRBV18
d_call: NA
cdr3_aa: CASSPEGWSRHEQFF
cdr3_nt: TGTGCCAGCTCACCAGAGGGTTGGTCTAGGCATGAGCAGTTCTTC